Listed here are 32 T cell receptor beta chains from one sample, sequenced in a study of vaccination and CD4 T cells after COVID-19. Treatment specified: roughly 10-day PBMC culture with coronavirus spike peptide pools or control peptides (ViraFEST assay). Oncomine TCR Beta short-read sequencing was applied to DNA from cultured CD4+ T cells. TCRdb re-called the PCR reads through MiXCR, storing one row per CDR3 protein. The sample gives just over 20,000 distinct CDR3 sequences, over 40% of which show up once; roughly 4.5% is in the top ten. No antigens are known for them. Source material: CD4+ T cells from blood, cultured in vitro. The receptor set was obtained from a human donor who had recovered from COVID-19.

V usage is TRBV20-1 and J usage is TRBJ2-5; D possibly corresponds to TRBD1 (6 bases). The CDR3 is made up of 12 amino acids. From germline, CDR1 is DFQATT and CDR2 SNEGSKA (reference sequence). Between the trimmed V and J ends, which lost 6 bases and 4 bases, there was a span of 12 bases. CDR3 nucleotide sequence: TGCAGTGCCCAGAAAGGGGGAGAGACCCAGTACTTC. Translated, it gives CSAQKGGETQYF.

This clonotype was counted a few times. V usage is TRBV19 and J usage is TRBJ1-5; TRBD1 matches at 7 bases. Germline V gene lookup returns CDR1 LNHDA and CDR2 SQIVND (reference sequence). With V trimmed by 11 bases and J by 1 base, 5 bases remained unmatched. This CDR3 comprises 13 residues. The CDR3 DNA reads as TGTGCCGCCCGGGACAGCAGCAATCAGCCCCAGCATTTT. Translation: CAARDSSNQPQHF. Combining the CDR3 with reference TRBV19 and TRBJ1-5 gives the whole variable domain DGGITQSPKYLFRKEGQNVTLSCEQNLNHDAMYWYRQDPGQGLRLIYYSQIVNDFQKGDIAEGYSVSREKKESFPLTVTSAQKNPTAFYLCAARDSSNQPQHFGDGTRLSIL.

V gene TRBV11-2 combines with J gene TRBJ2-1; 7 bases map to TRBD2. The CDR3 runs to 14 residues. V lost 5 bases, J lost 7 bases, and 8 bases stayed unmatched. Germline CDR1 reads SGHAT; CDR2 reads FQNNGV. CDR3 DNA sequence: TGTGCCAGCAGCATCTATTCTAGCGGTAATGAGCAGTTCTTC. As protein: CASSIYSSGNEQFF.

This clonotype turned up a few times. The rearrangement links TRBV27 to TRBJ1-1, with D perhaps TRBD1 (5 bases). The CDR3 length is 16 residues. Germline V gene data show CDR1 as MNHEY and CDR2 as SMNVEV (reference sequence). Trimming stripped 1 base from V and 1 base from J, with 13 bases between. The CDR3 DNA reads TGTGCCAGCAGTTTATTTGGGGGGGTTACGAACACTGAAGCTTTCTTT. It is translated as CASSLFGGVTNTEAFF.

The chain combines TRBV7-9 with TRBJ1-1; D is undetermined. V was pared by 0 bases and J by 6 bases, with 17 bases between. The length of the CDR3 is 16 residues. The germline CDR1 and CDR2 sequences are SEHNR and FQNEAQ (reference sequence). CDR3 nucleotide sequence: TGTGCCAGCAGCTTAGCGATGTTGCGCGAGGGCTCTGAAGCTTTCTTT. Translated, it gives CASSLAMLREGSEAFF.

The chain combines TRBV6-5 with TRBJ1-1; no firm D call. Trimming pared 0 bases from V and 2 bases from J, leaving 10 bases between. This CDR3 has 15 residues. Per germline, CDR1 MNHEY and CDR2 SVGAGI. CDR3 coding DNA: TGTGCCAGCAGTTACTCGGAGGGTTTCAACACTGAAGCTTTCTTT. It translates to CASSYSEGFNTEAFF.

CDR3 coding DNA: TGTGCCACCAGCAGAGTCAGGGGGGGGGCCCAAGATACGCAGTATTTT. Translating it yields CATSRVRGGAQDTQYF. The chain has TRBV15 and TRBJ2-3; D may be TRBD1 or TRBD2 (7 bases each). The germline CDR1 and CDR2 sequences are LNHNV and YYDKDF (reference sequence). Trimming left V 1 base short and J 5 bases short, with 16 bases between. The CDR3 sequence is 16 residues long.

The chain couples TRBV11-3 to TRBJ2-3; unclear D gene. The germline CDR1 and CDR2 sequences are SGHNT and YENEEA. Trimming took off 5 bases at V and 1 base at J, with 7 bases between the two ends. The CDR3 consists of 13 residues. CDR3 loop: CASSPLRTDTQYF. As DNA, the CDR3 is TGTGCCAGCAGCCCGTTACGCACAGATACGCAGTATTTT. Full variable domain (rest looked up from reference TRBV11-3 and TRBJ2-3): EAGVVQSPRYKIIEKKQPVAFWCNPISGHNTLYWYLQNLGQGPELLIRYENEEAVDDSQLPKDRFSAERLKGVDSTLKIQPAELGDSAVYLCASSPLRTDTQYFGPGTRLTVL.

In DNA, the CDR3 is TGTGCCAGCCGTAGTTACGACCTCTTGGGCTACACCTTC. It yields the protein CASRSYDLLGYTF. The chain carries TRBV19 and TRBJ1-2; D gene uncertain. Trimming removed 9 bases at V and 8 bases at J, with 19 bases between. The CDR3 has 13 residues. Germline V gene data show CDR1 as LNHDA and CDR2 as SQIVND (reference sequence).

J is TRBJ1-1 and V is TRBV6-5, with D unclear. This CDR3 has 17 amino acids. Trimming cost V 2 bases and J 0 bases, with 16 bases left between them. Germline V lookup: CDR1 MNHEY, CDR2 SVGAGI. The CDR3 region is CASSYGINTHMNTEAFF. The CDR3 DNA sequence: TGTGCCAGCAGTTACGGGATTAACACCCACATGAACACTGAAGCTTTCTTT.

This chain uses TRBV6-1 with TRBJ2-1; 9 positions match TRBD2. Germline V lookup: CDR1 MNHNS, CDR2 SASEGT. V was clipped by 8 bases and J by 14 bases; unmatched bases: 25. This CDR3 is 17 amino acids long. DNA of the CDR3: TGTGCCAGCGTATTCGGAGTTAGTGGCGGGAGGGCCCTCGGGGAGTTCTTC. Its protein product is CASVFGVSGGRALGEFF.

The table lists this clonotype with a few counts. The CDR3 bases are TGTGCCAGCAGTTTAACAGGGGGACAGCCCCAGCATTTT. Translated: CASSLTGGQPQHF. This sequence joins TRBV27 and TRBJ1-5; 8 positions match TRBD1. The V and J ends lost 2 bases and 7 bases, in that order; junction bases with no gene match: 1. CDR1 and CDR2 (germline): MNHEY, SMNVEV (reference sequence). CDR3 length: 13 amino acids.

The rearrangement uses TRBV4-3 and TRBJ1-3; no clear D gene. The V end lost 0 bases, the J end lost 0 bases, and 12 bases lay between the germline ends. Germline V gene sequence: CDR1 LGHNA, CDR2 YSLEER. CDR3 length: 17 residues. CDR3 sequence reads: CASSQDPPANSGNTIYF. CDR3 bases: TGCGCCAGCAGCCAAGATCCCCCAGCCAACTCTGGAAACACCATATATTTT.

This clonotype was found a few times. The chain carries TRBV7-2 and TRBJ1-5; D is possibly TRBD1 (5 bases). CDR1 is SGHTA, CDR2 FQGNSA, per germline. CDR3 length: 13 residues. Trimming took off 0 bases at V and 5 bases at J, with 5 bases between the two ends. CDR3 nucleotides: TGTGCCAGCAGCTTAGCGGGGCATCAGCCCCAGCATTTT. The encoded protein is CASSLAGHQPQHF.

The chain is built from TRBV20-1 and TRBJ1-2; D remains ambiguous. The CDR3 extends over 14 amino acids. V dropped 3 bases and J dropped 0 bases, with 11 bases sitting between them. Germline CDR1 reads DFQATT; CDR2 reads SNEGSKA (reference sequence). Written as DNA, the CDR3 is TGCAGTGCTAGTGGGCCAGCCCCTAACTATGGCTACACCTTC. Translating gives CSASGPAPNYGYTF.

The J gene is TRBJ2-5, the V gene TRBV12-3 or TRBV12-4, with TRBD1 matching 8 bases. V gave up 5 bases and J gave up 5 bases; unmatched junction bases: 10. The CDR3 length is 15 residues. CDR3 loop: CASSPRQGAGETQYF. In nucleotides, the CDR3 is TGTGCCAGCAGTCCGCGGCAGGGGGCTGGGGAGACCCAGTACTTC.

The chain couples TRBV6-1 to TRBJ2-2, with D uncertain. From germline, CDR1 is MNHNS and CDR2 SASEGT. V was clipped by 2 bases and J by 6 bases, with 7 bases between them. This CDR3 comprises 13 residues. The CDR3 coding sequence is TGTGCCAGCAGTGAAAGGGCATCCGGGGAGCTGTTTTTT. This translates into CASSERASGELFF.

The rearrangement uses TRBV14 and TRBJ1-6; unclear D gene. V lost 0 bases and J lost 7, with 1 base in between. The CDR3 sequence is 12 residues long. Germline values: CDR1 SGHDN, CDR2 FVKESK. The chain's CDR3 is CASSQENSPLHF. As DNA, the CDR3 is TGTGCCAGCAGCCAAGAAAATTCACCCCTCCACTTT.

J is TRBJ2-3 and V is TRBV5-1, with a tentative D call TRBD1 (6 bases). The V end lost 0 bases, the J end lost 4 bases, and 9 bases lay between the germline ends. Germline V gene sequence: CDR1 SGHRS, CDR2 YFSETQ. This CDR3 has 14 residues. In nucleotides, the CDR3 is TGCGCCAGCAGCTTGGGACAGGTGGCAGATACGCAGTATTTT. Its protein product is CASSLGQVADTQYF. The full variable domain, rest sourced from reference TRBV5-1 and TRBJ2-3, is KAGVTQTPRYLIKTRGQQVTLSCSPISGHRSVSWYQQTPGQGLQFLFEYFSETQRNKGNFPGRFSGRQFSNSRSEMNVSTLELGDSALYLCASSLGQVADTQYFGPGTRLTVL.

This chain uses TRBV28 with TRBJ2-3; unclear D gene. Per the germline V gene, CDR1 is MDHEN and CDR2 is SYDVKM. The CDR3 sequence is 17 residues long. V lost 6 bases and J lost 3, with 22 bases in between. The CDR3 DNA follows: TGTGCCAGCAGCCGCAACCTTGGGATCCTAGGAACAGATACGCAGTATTTT. Amino acid sequence: CASSRNLGILGTDTQYF.

The chain uses TRBV12-3 or TRBV12-4 and TRBJ1-5; D gene uncertain. V dropped 3 bases and J dropped 5 bases, with 5 bases sitting between them. CDR3 length: 12 residues. The CDR3 loop is CASSFRDQPQHF. The CDR3 bases are TGTGCCAGCAGTTTCCGGGATCAGCCCCAGCATTTT.

The table lists this clonotype with a few counts. This sequence joins TRBV7-9 and TRBJ2-5; 7 bases are a match to TRBD2. The CDR3 has 13 residues. The V gene's germline CDR1 is SEHNR and CDR2 FQNEAQ (reference sequence). The ends lost 4 bases at V and 1 base at J; junction bases unmatched: 0. The CDR3 bases are TGTGCCAGCAGCTCTAGCGGCCAAGAGACCCAGTACTTC. Its protein product is CASSSSGQETQYF. The entire variable domain, with the rest obtained from reference TRBV7-9 and TRBJ2-5, is as follows: DTGVSQNPRHKITKRGQNVTFRCDPISEHNRLYWYRQTLGQGPEFLTYFQNEAQLEKSRLLSDRFSAERPKGSFSTLEIQRTEQGDSAMYLCASSSSGQETQYFGPGTRLLVL.

The chain carries TRBV20-1 and TRBJ2-3; 10 nucleotides agree with TRBD2. Germline V lookup: CDR1 DFQATT, CDR2 SNEGSKA (reference sequence). This CDR3 has 15 residues. Trimming removed 3 bases from V and 7 bases from J; junction bases left unmatched: 10. In DNA form, the CDR3 reads TGCAGTGCTAGCCTCCCTAGCGGGAGTATGTATACGCAGTATTTT. Translated, it gives CSASLPSGSMYTQYF.

This clonotype showed up just a few times. This chain links TRBV10-1 with TRBJ1-6; no clear D gene. With 10 bases removed from V and 0 bases from J, the gap between germline ends came to 10 bases. The CDR3 length is 14 residues. CDR1 is WNHNN, CDR2 SYGVQD, per germline (reference sequence). CDR3 DNA sequence: TGCGCCACTCAGGAGAGCTCCTATAATTCACCCCTCCACTTT. This sequence encodes CATQESSYNSPLHF.

With respect to this clonotype: At one end, the junction sequence differs from germline, possibly due to a read error. V gene TRBV19 combines with J gene TRBJ2-1; tentatively, D is TRBD2 (5 bases). The CDR3 has 15 residues. Germline CDR1 and CDR2: LNHDA and SQIVND (reference sequence). CDR3 bases: TGTGCCAGTAGTCTAGAGGGTAGAGGATACAATGAGCAGTTCTTC. This codes for CASSLEGRGYNEQFF. Filled out from reference TRBV19 and TRBJ2-1, the complete variable domain reads DGGITQSPKYLFRKEGQNVTLSCEQNLNHDAMYWYRQDPGQGLRLIYYSQIVNDFQKGDIAEGYSVSREKKESFPLTVTSAQKNPTAFYLCASSLEGRGYNEQFFGPGTRLTVL.

This clonotype has only a few counts. This chain links TRBV24-1 with TRBJ1-5, with TRBD1 as a possible D gene (5 bases). The CDR3 extends over 16 amino acids. Trimming cost V 1 base and J 3 bases, with 12 bases left between them. Germline lookup yields CDR1 KGHDR and CDR2 SFDVKD. As DNA, the CDR3 is TGTGCCACCAGTGATTTTAAAGGGGCGGACAATCAGCCCCAGCATTTT. Protein sequence: CATSDFKGADNQPQHF.

This sequence joins TRBV7-9 and TRBJ1-1, with 10 bases that match TRBD1. J was trimmed by 5 bases and V by 3 bases; bases with no gene match: 0. The CDR3 is made up of 13 amino acids. CDR1 and CDR2 (germline): SEHNR, FQNEAQ (reference sequence). The CDR3 reads CASSLDRGTEAFF. The CDR3 DNA sequence: TGTGCCAGCAGCTTGGACAGGGGGACTGAAGCTTTCTTT. Supplemented by reference TRBV7-9 and TRBJ1-1, the full variable domain reads DTGVSQNPRHKITKRGQNVTFRCDPISEHNRLYWYRQTLGQGPEFLTYFQNEAQLEKSRLLSDRFSAERPKGSFSTLEIQRTEQGDSAMYLCASSLDRGTEAFFGQGTRLTVV.

This chain uses TRBV2 with TRBJ2-5; 15 bases are a match to TRBD2. After removal of 6 bases from V and 2 bases from J, the junction contained 7 bases not matched to a gene. Germline V gene sequence: CDR1 SNHLY, CDR2 FYNNEI. This CDR3 has 17 amino acids. The CDR3 bases are TGTGCCAGCAGCCGCGGACTAGCGGGGGGGAGGCAAGAGACCCAGTACTTC. It specifies CASSRGLAGGRQETQYF. The complete variable domain, with remaining parts taken from reference TRBV2 and TRBJ2-5, reads EPEVTQTPSHQVTQMGQEVILRCVPISNHLYFYWYRQILGQKVEFLVSFYNNEISEKSEIFDDQFSVERPDGSNFTLKIRSTKLEDSAMYFCASSRGLAGGRQETQYFGPGTRLLVL.

V usage is TRBV6-2 or TRBV6-3 and J usage is TRBJ1-5; D is perhaps TRBD1 (5 bases). This CDR3 has 15 residues. Trimming left V 4 bases short and J 3 bases short, with 13 bases between. The germline V gene encodes CDR1 MNHEY and CDR2 SVGEGT. DNA for the CDR3: TGTGCCAGCAGTTCCACCGGGACCGTCAATCAGCCCCAGCATTTT. It specifies CASSSTGTVNQPQHF.

This sequence joins TRBV10-1 and TRBJ2-2; D uncertain. Germline V CDR1 and CDR2: WNHNN, SYGVQD (reference sequence). The CDR3 loop spans 16 amino acids. Trimming shortened V by 0 bases and J by 3 bases, and 11 bases separated the two germline ends. CDR3 region: CASSESTGLDTGELFF. The CDR3 DNA is TGCGCCAGCAGTGAGTCAACCGGTCTTGACACCGGGGAGCTGTTTTTT.

The chain joins TRBV6-2 or TRBV6-3 to TRBJ2-6; D is uncertain. The length of the CDR3 is 16 residues. Germline V gene data show CDR1 as MNHEY and CDR2 as SVGEGT. V lost 6 bases and J 3 bases, leaving 15 bases between the germline ends. CDR3 sequence reads: CASSQFLSFGANVLTF. As DNA, the CDR3 is TGTGCCAGCAGCCAATTCCTCTCGTTTGGGGCCAACGTCCTGACTTTC.

V usage is TRBV20-1 and J usage is TRBJ2-3, with 8 bases lining up with TRBD1. Germline V gene data show CDR1 as DFQATT and CDR2 as SNEGSKA (reference sequence). The V segment lost 2 bases and the J segment 2 bases; nucleotides outside the gene matches: 6. There are 15 residues in the CDR3. CDR3 protein: CSARTPQGATDTQYF. Here the CDR3 DNA reads TGCAGTGCTAGAACCCCCCAGGGGGCCACAGATACGCAGTATTTT.